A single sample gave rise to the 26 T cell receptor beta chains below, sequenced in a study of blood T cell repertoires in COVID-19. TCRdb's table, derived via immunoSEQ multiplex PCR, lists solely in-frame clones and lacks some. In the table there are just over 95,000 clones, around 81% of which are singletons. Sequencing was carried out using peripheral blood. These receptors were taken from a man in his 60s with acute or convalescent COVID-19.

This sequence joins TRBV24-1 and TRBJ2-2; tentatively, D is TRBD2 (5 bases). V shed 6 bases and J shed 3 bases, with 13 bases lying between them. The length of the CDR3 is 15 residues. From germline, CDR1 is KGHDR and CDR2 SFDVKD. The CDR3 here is CATSLGRGYTGELFF. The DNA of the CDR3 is TGTGCCACCAGTCTCGGGCGAGGGTACACCGGGGAGCTGTTTTTT.

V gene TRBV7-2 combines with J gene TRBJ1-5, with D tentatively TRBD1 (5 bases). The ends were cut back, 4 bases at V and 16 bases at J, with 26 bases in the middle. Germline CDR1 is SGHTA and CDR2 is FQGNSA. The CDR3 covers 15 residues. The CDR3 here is CASSSGGVTVPPTHF. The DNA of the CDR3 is TGTGCCAGCAGCTCCGGGGGAGTGACAGTGCCACCAACACATTTT.

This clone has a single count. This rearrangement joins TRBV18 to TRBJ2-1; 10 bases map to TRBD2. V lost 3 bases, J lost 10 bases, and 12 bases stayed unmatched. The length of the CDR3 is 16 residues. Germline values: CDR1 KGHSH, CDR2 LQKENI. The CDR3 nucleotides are TGTGCCAGCTCACCCGGAACAGCGGGAGGGCGTACCGAGCAGTTCTTC. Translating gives CASSPGTAGGRTEQFF.

CDR3 nucleotides: TGTGCCAGCAGGGTGGGGGACTTGTACGAGCAGTACTTC. This translates into CASRVGDLYEQYF. This rearrangement joins TRBV12-3 or TRBV12-4 to TRBJ2-7; tentative D call: TRBD2 (6 bases). V was shortened by 6 bases and J by 4 bases, with 13 bases between the two germline ends. This CDR3 is 13 amino acids long.

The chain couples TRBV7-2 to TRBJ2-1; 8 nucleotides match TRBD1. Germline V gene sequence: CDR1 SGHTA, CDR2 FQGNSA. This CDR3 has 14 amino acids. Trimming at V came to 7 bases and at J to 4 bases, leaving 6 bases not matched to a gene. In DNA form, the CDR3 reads TGTGCCAGCACCTCGGGACAGGCGTACAATGAGCAGTTCTTC. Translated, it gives CASTSGQAYNEQFF.

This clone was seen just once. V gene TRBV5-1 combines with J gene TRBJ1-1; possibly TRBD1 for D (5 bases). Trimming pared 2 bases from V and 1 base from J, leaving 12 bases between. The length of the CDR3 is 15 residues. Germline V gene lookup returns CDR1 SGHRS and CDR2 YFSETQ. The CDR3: CASSLQANSNTEAFF. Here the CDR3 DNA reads TGCGCCAGCAGCTTACAGGCCAACTCGAACACTGAAGCTTTCTTT.

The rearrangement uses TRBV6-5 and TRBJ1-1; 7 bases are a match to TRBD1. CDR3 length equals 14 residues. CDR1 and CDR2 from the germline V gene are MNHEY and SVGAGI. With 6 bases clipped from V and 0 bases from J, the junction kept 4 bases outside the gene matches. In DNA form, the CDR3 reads TGTGCCAGCAGCTCCAGGGGGGTGAACACTGAAGCTTTCTTT. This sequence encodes CASSSRGVNTEAFF.

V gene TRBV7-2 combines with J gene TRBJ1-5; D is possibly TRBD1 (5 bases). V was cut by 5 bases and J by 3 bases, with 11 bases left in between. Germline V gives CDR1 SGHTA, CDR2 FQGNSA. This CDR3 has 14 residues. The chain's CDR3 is CASSPRQSNQPQHF. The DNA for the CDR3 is TGTGCCAGCAGCCCACGACAGTCCAATCAGCCCCAGCATTTT.

The CDR3 loop is CASSRGTVGPGELFF. CDR3 bases: TGTGCCAGCAGCCGCGGGACCGTCGGGCCCGGGGAGCTGTTTTTT. This chain uses TRBV3-1 (or the pseudogene TRBV3-2) with TRBJ2-2, with a weak D call TRBD2 (6 bases). CDR1 and CDR2 from the germline V gene are LGHDT and YNNKEL (reference sequence). The CDR3 spans 15 residues. Trimming took off 4 bases at V and 6 bases at J, with 15 bases between the two ends.

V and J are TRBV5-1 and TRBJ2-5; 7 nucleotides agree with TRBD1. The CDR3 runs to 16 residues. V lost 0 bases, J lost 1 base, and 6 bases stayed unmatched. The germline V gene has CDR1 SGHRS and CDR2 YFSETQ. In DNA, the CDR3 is TGCGCCAGCAGCTTGGTCTCCGGGACAGCCCAAGAGACCCAGTACTTC. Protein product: CASSLVSGTAQETQYF.

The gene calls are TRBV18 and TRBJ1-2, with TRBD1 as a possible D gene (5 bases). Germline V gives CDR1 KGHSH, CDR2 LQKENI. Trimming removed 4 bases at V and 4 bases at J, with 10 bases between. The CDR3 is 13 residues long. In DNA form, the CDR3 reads TGTGCCAGCTCACAAACCGACAGCTATGGCTACACCTTC. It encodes CASSQTDSYGYTF.

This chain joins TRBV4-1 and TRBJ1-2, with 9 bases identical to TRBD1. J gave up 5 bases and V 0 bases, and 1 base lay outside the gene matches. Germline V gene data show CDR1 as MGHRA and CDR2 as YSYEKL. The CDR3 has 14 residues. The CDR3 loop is CASSQETGGYGYTF. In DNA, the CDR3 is TGCGCCAGCAGCCAAGAGACAGGGGGTTATGGCTACACCTTC.

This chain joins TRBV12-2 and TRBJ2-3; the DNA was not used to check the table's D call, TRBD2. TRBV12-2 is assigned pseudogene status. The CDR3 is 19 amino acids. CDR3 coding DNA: TGTGCAAGTCGCCCATCGGGACTAGCGGGGGGGCGTTGCACAGATACGCAGTATTTT. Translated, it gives CASRPSGLAGGRCTDTQYF.

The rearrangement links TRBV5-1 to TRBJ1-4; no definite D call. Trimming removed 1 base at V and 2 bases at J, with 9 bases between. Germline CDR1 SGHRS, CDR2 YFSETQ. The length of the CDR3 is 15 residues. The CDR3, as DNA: TGCGCCAGCAGCTTGATGGGGAGGACTAATGAAAAACTGTTTTTT. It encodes CASSLMGRTNEKLFF.

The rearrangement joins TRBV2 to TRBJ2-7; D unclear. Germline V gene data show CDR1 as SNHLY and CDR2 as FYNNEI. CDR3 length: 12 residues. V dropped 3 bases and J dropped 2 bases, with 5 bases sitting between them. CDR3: CASSEGPYEQYF. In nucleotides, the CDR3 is TGTGCCAGCAGTGAGGGCCCCTACGAGCAGTACTTC.

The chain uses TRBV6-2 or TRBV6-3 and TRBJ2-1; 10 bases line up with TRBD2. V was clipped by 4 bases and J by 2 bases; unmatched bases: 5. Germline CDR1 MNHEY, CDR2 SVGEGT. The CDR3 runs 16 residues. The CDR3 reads CASSWGTSAAYNEQFF. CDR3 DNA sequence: TGTGCCAGCAGTTGGGGGACTAGCGCCGCCTACAATGAGCAGTTCTTC.

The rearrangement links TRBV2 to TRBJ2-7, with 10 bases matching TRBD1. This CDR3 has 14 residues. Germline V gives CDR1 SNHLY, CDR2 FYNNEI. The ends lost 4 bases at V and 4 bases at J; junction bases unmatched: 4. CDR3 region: CASSGRTGGYEQYF. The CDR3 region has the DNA TGTGCCAGCAGTGGACGGACAGGGGGATACGAGCAGTACTTC.

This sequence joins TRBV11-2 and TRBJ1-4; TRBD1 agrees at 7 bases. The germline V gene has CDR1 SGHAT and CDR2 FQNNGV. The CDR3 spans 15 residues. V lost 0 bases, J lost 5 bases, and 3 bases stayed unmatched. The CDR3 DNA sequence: TGTGCCAGCAGCTTAGAGACAGGGTTAAATGAAAAACTGTTTTTT. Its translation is CASSLETGLNEKLFF.

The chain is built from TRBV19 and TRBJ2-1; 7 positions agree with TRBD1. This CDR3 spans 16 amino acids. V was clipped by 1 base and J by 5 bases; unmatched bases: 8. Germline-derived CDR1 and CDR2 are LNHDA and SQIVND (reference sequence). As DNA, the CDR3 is TGTGCCAGTAGTATAGTTCCCAGGGGGAGCCACAATGAGCAGTTCTTC. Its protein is CASSIVPRGSHNEQFF. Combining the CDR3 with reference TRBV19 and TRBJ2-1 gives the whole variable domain DGGITQSPKYLFRKEGQNVTLSCEQNLNHDAMYWYRQDPGQGLRLIYYSQIVNDFQKGDIAEGYSVSREKKESFPLTVTSAQKNPTAFYLCASSIVPRGSHNEQFFGPGTRLTVL.

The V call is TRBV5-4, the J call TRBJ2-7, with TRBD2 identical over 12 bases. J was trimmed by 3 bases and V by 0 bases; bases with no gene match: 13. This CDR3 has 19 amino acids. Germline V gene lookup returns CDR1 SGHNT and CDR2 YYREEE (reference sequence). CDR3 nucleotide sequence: TGTGCCAGCAGCTTGGGCTCTAGCGGGGGGGCTGGTAGCGTCTACGAGCAGTACTTC. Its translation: CASSLGSSGGAGSVYEQYF. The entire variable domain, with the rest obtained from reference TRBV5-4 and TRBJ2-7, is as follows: ETGVTQSPTHLIKTRGQQVTLRCSSQSGHNTVSWYQQALGQGPQFIFQYYREEENGRGNFPPRFSGLQFPNYSSELNVNALELDDSALYLCASSLGSSGGAGSVYEQYFGPGTRLTVT.

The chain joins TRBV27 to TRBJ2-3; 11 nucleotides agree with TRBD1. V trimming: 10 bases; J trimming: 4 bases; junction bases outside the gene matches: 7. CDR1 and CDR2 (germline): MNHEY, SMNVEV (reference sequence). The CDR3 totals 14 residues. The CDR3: CATTRDRGADTQYF. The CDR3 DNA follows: TGTGCCACCACGAGGGACAGGGGGGCAGATACGCAGTATTTT.

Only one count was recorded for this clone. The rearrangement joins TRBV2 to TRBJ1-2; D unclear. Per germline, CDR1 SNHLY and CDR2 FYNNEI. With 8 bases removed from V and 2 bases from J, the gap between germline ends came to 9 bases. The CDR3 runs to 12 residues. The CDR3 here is CASSYRNYGYTF. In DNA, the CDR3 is TGTGCCAGCTCGTACAGAAACTATGGCTACACCTTC.

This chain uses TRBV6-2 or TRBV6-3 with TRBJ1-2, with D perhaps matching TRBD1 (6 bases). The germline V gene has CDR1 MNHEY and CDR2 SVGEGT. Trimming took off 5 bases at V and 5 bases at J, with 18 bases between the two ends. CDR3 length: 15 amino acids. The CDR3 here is CASSPLWGPPYGYTF. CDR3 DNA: TGTGCCAGCAGTCCCCTTTGGGGGCCGCCTTATGGCTACACCTTC.

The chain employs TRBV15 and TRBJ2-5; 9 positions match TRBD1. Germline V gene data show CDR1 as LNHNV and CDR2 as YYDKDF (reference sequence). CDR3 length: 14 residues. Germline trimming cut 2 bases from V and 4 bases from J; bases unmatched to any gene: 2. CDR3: CATSRQGQGETQYF. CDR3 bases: TGTGCCACCAGCAGACAGGGACAGGGAGAGACCCAGTACTTC. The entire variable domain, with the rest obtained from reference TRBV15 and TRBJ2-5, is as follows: DAMVIQNPRYQVTQFGKPVTLSCSQTLNHNVMYWYQQKSSQAPKLLFHYYDKDFNNEADTPDNFQSRRPNTSFCFLDIRSPGLGDTAMYLCATSRQGQGETQYFGPGTRLLVL.

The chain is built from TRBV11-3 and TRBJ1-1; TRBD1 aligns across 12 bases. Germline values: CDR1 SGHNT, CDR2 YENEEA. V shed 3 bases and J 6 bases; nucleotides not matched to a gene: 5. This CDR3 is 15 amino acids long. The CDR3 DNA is TGTGCCAGCAGCTTGGGACAGGGGGCCGGGGCTGAAGCTTTCTTT. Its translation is CASSLGQGAGAEAFF. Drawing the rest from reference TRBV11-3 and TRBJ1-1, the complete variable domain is EAGVVQSPRYKIIEKKQPVAFWCNPISGHNTLYWYLQNLGQGPELLIRYENEEAVDDSQLPKDRFSAERLKGVDSTLKIQPAELGDSAVYLCASSLGQGAGAEAFFGQGTRLTVV.

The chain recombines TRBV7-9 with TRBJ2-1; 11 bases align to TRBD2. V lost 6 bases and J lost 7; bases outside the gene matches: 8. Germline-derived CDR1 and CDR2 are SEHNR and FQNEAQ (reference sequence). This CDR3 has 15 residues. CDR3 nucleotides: TGTGCCAGCAGGCCCCCGGGACTAGCGGTAAATGAGCAGTTCTTC. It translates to CASRPPGLAVNEQFF. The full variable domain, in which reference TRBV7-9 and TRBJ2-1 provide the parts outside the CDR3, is DTGVSQNPRHKITKRGQNVTFRCDPISEHNRLYWYRQTLGQGPEFLTYFQNEAQLEKSRLLSDRFSAERPKGSFSTLEIQRTEQGDSAMYLCASRPPGLAVNEQFFGPGTRLTVL.